The clone carrying this TCR beta chain has a count of ten or more. As yet, its antigen is unknown. One entry per CDR3 protein results from TCRdb running MiXCR on the RT-PCR reads. Of fewer than 700,000 distinct CDR3 sequences detected, 10% to 15% appear once; the ten largest clones hold around 12%. The sample originates from a study of response to subunit inactivated influenza vaccine. The CDR3 length is 14 residues. CDR1 is DFQATT and CDR2 is SNEGSKA in the germline V gene (reference sequence). J gave up 3 bases and V 7 bases, and 8 bases lay outside the gene matches. Study-wide points: Researchers suggested that each seasonal influenza vaccination recruits few new T cells.

The sample consisted of PBMCs from blood, taken 40 to 50 days after vaccination. This clonotype was obtained from a man aged 45-60 years who received an inactivated influenza vaccine. The chain couples TRBV20-1 to TRBJ2-3; 9 bases agree with TRBD2. The CDR3 DNA is TGCAGTGTTACACCGGGACTAGCTACAGATACGCAGTATTTT. Amino acids: CSVTPGLATDTQYF.